Listed below are T cell receptor beta chains from one sample, sequenced in a study of T cell responses to AZD1222 COVID-19 vaccine. Repertoires were generated with immunoSEQ multiplex PCR, while TCRdb's copy carries only in-frame clones and drops some. The repertoire includes about 110,000 clones, roughly 87% of them detected once, and approximately 4.7% sits in the top ten. The sequenced sample was peripheral blood, obtained on day 0 of AZD1222 vaccination. The source is an adult in good health. The CDR3 runs from the conserved cysteine through the conserved F or W. The D gene is left open where the match is weak. For some rows the clone size is stated as once, few or many, or as a class when expanded; others skip it.

>TRBV6-5|TRBJ1-1|NA|TRBD1
TGTGCCAGCAGTCGTACAGGGGCCGGAAGATCTGAAGCTTTCTTT
CASSRTGAGRSEAFF
>TRBV19|TRBJ2-2|NA|NA
TGTGCCAGTAGTATAGGTCGGGGCAGAGCCACCGGGGAGCTGTTTTTT
CASSIGRGRATGELFF
>TRBV29-1|TRBJ1-2|once|NA
TGCAGCGGTCGACAGGACCATGGCTACACCTTC
CSGRQDHGYTF
>TRBV19|TRBJ1-6|NA|TRBD1
TGTGCCAGTAGTATAGGCGGAGGGGGCAGTTCACCCCTCCACTTT
CASSIGGGGSSPLHF
>TRBV28|TRBJ2-1|once|NA
TGTGCCAGCAGCCCACAGGGACAACAGTTCTTC
CASSPQGQQFF
>TRBV19|TRBJ1-4|NA|NA
TGTGCCAGCGCCCCCGGGAACCACCTTGAAAAACTGTTTTTT
CASAPGNHLEKLFF
>TRBV19|TRBJ2-2|NA|NA
TGTGCCAGTAGTACCCAGGGGGGTGGAGACACCGGGGAGCTGTTTTTT
CASSTQGGGDTGELFF
>TRBV21-1|TRBJ1-4|NA|NA
TGTGCCAGCCATCAGCAGTTCTGGCGGAAACTGTTTTTT
CASHQQFWRKLFF
>TRBV7-2|TRBJ1-1|NA|NA
TGTGCCAGCAGCTTAAAAGGGATTTCTGAAGCTTTCTTT
CASSLKGISEAFF
>TRBV14|TRBJ1-2|NA|NA
TGTGCCAGCAGCCAAGGTTGGGGCTCTGGCTACACCTTC
CASSQGWGSGYTF
>TRBV7-2|TRBJ2-1|NA|TRBD2
TGTGCCAGCAGCCCGCATGGCGGGAGCTCCTACAATGAGCAGTTCTTC
CASSPHGGSSYNEQFF
>TRBV7-2|TRBJ1-1|NA|NA
TGTGCCAGCAGCTTAGATACGGGGGGAACTGAAGCTTTCTTT
CASSLDTGGTEAFF
>TRBV5-4|TRBJ1-2|NA|TRBD1
TGTGCCAGCAGCTTACAGGGGGCTGGTGGCTACACCTTC
CASSLQGAGGYTF
>TRBV2|TRBJ2-7|NA|TRBD2
TGTGCCAGCAGGCGGGGAAGACTAGCGGCGAGATACGAGCAGTACTTC
CASRRGRLAARYEQYF
>TRBV7-2|TRBJ2-1|NA|TRBD2
TGTGCCAGCAGCTCCACAAAGCGGGAGGCCTCCTACAATGAGCAGTTCTTC
CASSSTKREASYNEQFF
>TRBV7-2|TRBJ2-7|once|NA
TGTGCCAGCAGCTTTGATCGGGCCCACTACGAGCAGTACTTC
CASSFDRAHYEQYF
>TRBV7-2|TRBJ2-4|NA|NA
TGTGCCAGCAGCTTAAACCCGAAAAACATTCAGTACTTC
CASSLNPKNIQYF
>TRBV29-1|TRBJ1-2|NA|TRBD1
TGCAGCGTCCGGACAGGGGGAGTTTATGGCTACACCTTC
CSVRTGGVYGYTF
>TRBV18|TRBJ2-7|NA|TRBD2
TGTGCCAGCTCACCTGCACCCCCCCCGGGACTAGCGTCCGCCTACGAGCAGTACTTC
CASSPAPPPGLASAYEQYF
>TRBV6-5|TRBJ2-3|NA|TRBD2
TGTGCCAGCAGTCCTAGCGGGAGGCCAGATACGCAGTATTTT
CASSPSGRPDTQYF
>TRBV19|TRBJ1-5|NA|NA
TGTGCCAGCGCCGGGACCGGTAATCAGCCCCAGCATTTT
CASAGTGNQPQHF
>TRBV29-1|TRBJ2-2|NA|NA
TGCAGCGTTGAAGATCTGGGTACCGGGGAGCTGTTTTTT
CSVEDLGTGELFF
>TRBV6-4|TRBJ1-6|NA|NA
TGTGCCAGCCTCAGGACGGTCACCCAAAGGGGTTCACCCCTCCACTTT
CASLRTVTQRGSPLHF
>TRBV19|TRBJ1-5|NA|NA
TGTGCCAGTAGTATAGCTCAGGGAGGAAGCAATCAGCCCCAGCATTTT
CASSIAQGGSNQPQHF
>TRBV7-2|TRBJ2-3|NA|NA
TGTGCCAGCAGCTACATCACAATCTCAGATACGCAGTATTTT
CASSYITISDTQYF
>TRBV7-3|TRBJ2-7|NA|NA
TGTTGGTGGCACCCCGAGCAGTACTTC
CWWHPEQYF
>TRBV5-4|TRBJ2-3|NA|NA
TGTGCCAGCAGCTTAAGTACCGAGGGGACAGATACGCAGTATTTT
CASSLSTEGTDTQYF
>TRBV6-1|TRBJ1-6|NA|NA
TGTGCCAGCAGACAGGACAGATATAATTCACCCCTCCACTTT
CASRQDRYNSPLHF
>TRBV2|TRBJ2-3|NA|NA
TGTGCCAGCAGTGGTAAGGGGGTGGGCACAGATACGCAGTATTTT
CASSGKGVGTDTQYF
>TRBV3-1/TRBV3-2|TRBJ2-1|NA|TRBD2
TGTGCCAGCAGCGACCATGTTACTAGCGGGAGCTCCTACAATGAGCAGTTCTTC
CASSDHVTSGSSYNEQFF
>TRBV23-1|TRBJ2-7|NA|TRBD2
TGCGCCAGCAACCAAATCCCGGGACTAGCCTTCGAGCAGTACTTC
CASNQIPGLAFEQYF
>TRBV19|TRBJ1-2|NA|NA
TGTGCCAGTACCCTACATGGGACGGGGAGGCTCTATGGCTACACCTTC
CASTLHGTGRLYGYTF
>TRBV4-1|TRBJ1-2|NA|TRBD1
TGCGCCAGCAGCCTAGACAGGGCCTTCGACTATGGCTACACCTTC
CASSLDRAFDYGYTF
>TRBV2|TRBJ1-2|once|NA
TGTGCCAGCAGCTTAACCAGGGATTGGGGCTATGGCTACACCTTC
CASSLTRDWGYGYTF
>TRBV18|TRBJ1-6|NA|NA
TGTGCCAGCTCACCACTAGTACAGGGTAATTCACCCCTCCACTTT
CASSPLVQGNSPLHF
>TRBV5-1|TRBJ1-2|NA|NA
TGCGCCAGCGGAGACGCCAGGGGACTGAACTATGGCTACACCTTC
CASGDARGLNYGYTF
>TRBV27|TRBJ2-2|NA|TRBD2
TGTGCCAGCAGCTTCATAGCGGGAGTGGGGTCCGGGGAGCTGTTTTTT
CASSFIAGVGSGELFF
>TRBV7-6|TRBJ1-6|NA|NA
TGTGCCAGCAGCTTAGATATCTCCTTCGGCTCACCCCTCCACTTT
CASSLDISFGSPLHF
>TRBV30|TRBJ2-7|NA|NA
TGTGCCCACGGGGTCTCCTACGAGCAGTACTTC
CAHGVSYEQYF
>TRBV6-2/TRBV6-3|TRBJ1-6|once|NA
TGTGCCAGCAGCTCGGGGACGTTCAATTCACCCCTCCACTTT
CASSSGTFNSPLHF
>TRBV3-1/TRBV3-2|TRBJ1-2|NA|TRBD1
TGTGCCAGCAGCCCCTCATGGCCCGGGACAGGGTTGTCATTCGGGGTATCTGGGTATGGCTACACCTTC
CASSPSWPGTGLSFGVSGYGYTF
>TRBV28|TRBJ1-1|NA|NA
TGTGCCAGCAGTAAGCCGGTACTTTATCCTGAAGCTTTCTTT
CASSKPVLYPEAFF
>TRBV28|TRBJ2-7|NA|NA
TGTGCCAGCAGGCGCACCCGGGGGACAGCCCACTACGAGCAGTACTTC
CASRRTRGTAHYEQYF
>TRBV25-1|TRBJ2-1|NA|NA
TGTGCCAGCAGTGAACACTCGACAGGTTCTGGCAATGAGCAGTTCTTC
CASSEHSTGSGNEQFF
>TRBV28|TRBJ2-6|NA|TRBD1
TGTGCCAGCTTGACAGGGGACGGTTTCTCTGGGGCCAACGTCCTGACTTTC
CASLTGDGFSGANVLTF
>TRBV4-3|TRBJ1-2|NA|NA
TGCGCCAGCAGCCCGGGACAATTCTATGGCTACACCTTC
CASSPGQFYGYTF
>TRBV30|TRBJ2-1|NA|NA
TGTGCCTGGAGGAGGGGGAGCTCCTACAATGAGCAGTTCTTC
CAWRRGSSYNEQFF
>TRBV5-5|TRBJ2-5|few|TRBD2
TGTGCCAGCAGCGAACCAAGCCGGGAGGGGGGAGAGACCCAGTACTTC
CASSEPSREGGETQYF
>TRBV5-5|TRBJ2-7|NA|TRBD2
TGTGCCAGCAGCTATGAGGGACTAGCGGGGACTCCCTACGAGCAGTACTTC
CASSYEGLAGTPYEQYF
>TRBV6-5|TRBJ1-4|NA|TRBD1
TGTGCCAGCAGCATGGGACAGGGGAGAGGAAAACTGTTTTTT
CASSMGQGRGKLFF
>TRBV7-9|TRBJ2-5|NA|TRBD1
TGTGCCAGCAGCTTATATTTGACAGGGGACCAAGAGACCCAGTACTTC
CASSLYLTGDQETQYF
>TRBV6-5|TRBJ1-6|NA|NA
TGTGCCAGCAGTTCGGTGCGGGACGCAGGTGGTTCACCCCTCCACTTT
CASSSVRDAGGSPLHF
>TRBV5-1|TRBJ2-3|NA|NA
TGCGCCAGCAGCTTCGGGACCCCGCGAGATACGCAGTATTTT
CASSFGTPRDTQYF
>TRBV3-1/TRBV3-2|TRBJ1-1|NA|NA
TGTGCCAGCAGCCATTCAGGGGCTGAAGCTTTCTTT
CASSHSGAEAFF